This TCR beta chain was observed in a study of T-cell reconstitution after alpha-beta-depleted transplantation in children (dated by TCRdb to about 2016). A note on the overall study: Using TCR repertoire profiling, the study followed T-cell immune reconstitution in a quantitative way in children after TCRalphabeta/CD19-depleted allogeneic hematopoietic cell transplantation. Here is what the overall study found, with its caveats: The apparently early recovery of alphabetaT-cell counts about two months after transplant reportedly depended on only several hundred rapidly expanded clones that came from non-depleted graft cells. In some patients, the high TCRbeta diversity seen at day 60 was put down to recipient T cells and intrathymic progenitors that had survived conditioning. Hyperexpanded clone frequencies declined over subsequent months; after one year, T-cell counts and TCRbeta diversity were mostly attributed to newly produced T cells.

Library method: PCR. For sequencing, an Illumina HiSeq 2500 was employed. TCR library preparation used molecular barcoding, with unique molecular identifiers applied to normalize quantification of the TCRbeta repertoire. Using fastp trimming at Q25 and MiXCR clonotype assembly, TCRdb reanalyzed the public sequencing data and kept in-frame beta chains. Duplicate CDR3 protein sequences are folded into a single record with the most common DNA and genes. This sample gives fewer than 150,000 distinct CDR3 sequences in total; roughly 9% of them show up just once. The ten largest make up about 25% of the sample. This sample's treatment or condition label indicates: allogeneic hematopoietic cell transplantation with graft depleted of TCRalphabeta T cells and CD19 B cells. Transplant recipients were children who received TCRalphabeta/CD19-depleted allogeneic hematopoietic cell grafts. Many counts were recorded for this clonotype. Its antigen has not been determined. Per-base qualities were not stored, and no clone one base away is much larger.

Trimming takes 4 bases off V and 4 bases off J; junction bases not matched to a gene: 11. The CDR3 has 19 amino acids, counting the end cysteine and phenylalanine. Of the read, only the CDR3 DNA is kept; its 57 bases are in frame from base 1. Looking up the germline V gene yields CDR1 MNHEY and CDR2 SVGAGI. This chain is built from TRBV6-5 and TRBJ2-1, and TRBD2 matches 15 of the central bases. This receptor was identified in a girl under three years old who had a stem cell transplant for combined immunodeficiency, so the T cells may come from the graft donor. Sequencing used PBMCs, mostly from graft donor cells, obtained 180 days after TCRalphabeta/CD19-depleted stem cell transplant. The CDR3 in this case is CASSSHGGLAGGPYNEQFF. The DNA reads TGTGCCAGCAGTTCTCACGGAGGACTAGCGGGGGGGCCATACAATGAGCAGTTCTTC.